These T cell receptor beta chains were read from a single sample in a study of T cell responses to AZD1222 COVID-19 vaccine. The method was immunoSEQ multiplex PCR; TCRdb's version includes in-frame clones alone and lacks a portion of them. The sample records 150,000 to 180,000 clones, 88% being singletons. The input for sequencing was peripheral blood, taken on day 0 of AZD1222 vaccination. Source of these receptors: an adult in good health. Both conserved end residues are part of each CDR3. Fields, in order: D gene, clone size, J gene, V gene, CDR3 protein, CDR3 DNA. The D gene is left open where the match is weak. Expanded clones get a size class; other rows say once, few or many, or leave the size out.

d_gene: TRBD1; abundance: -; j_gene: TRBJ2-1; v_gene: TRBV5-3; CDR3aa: CARSLGDRTNNEQFF; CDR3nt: TGTGCCAGAAGCTTGGGGGACAGGACCAACAATGAGCAGTTCTTC
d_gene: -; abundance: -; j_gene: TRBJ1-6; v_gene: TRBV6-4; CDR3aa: CASSMEGSSPLHF; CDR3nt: TGTGCCAGCAGTATGGAGGGATCCTCACCCCTCCACTTT
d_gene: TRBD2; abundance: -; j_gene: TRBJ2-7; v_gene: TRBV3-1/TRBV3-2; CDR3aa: CASSPALAGGYEQYF; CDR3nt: TGTGCCAGCAGCCCGGCCCTAGCGGGGGGTTACGAGCAGTACTTC
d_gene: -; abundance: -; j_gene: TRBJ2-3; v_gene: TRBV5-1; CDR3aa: CASSPSLGGDTQYF; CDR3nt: TGCGCCAGCAGCCCTAGTCTAGGGGGAGATACGCAGTATTTT
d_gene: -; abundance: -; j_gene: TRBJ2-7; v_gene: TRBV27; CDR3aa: CASSLGAARYEQYF; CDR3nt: TGTGCCAGCAGTTTAGGGGCAGCCCGCTACGAGCAGTACTTC
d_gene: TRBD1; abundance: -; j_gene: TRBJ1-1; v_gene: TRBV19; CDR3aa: CASSIRTGTEAFF; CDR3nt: TGTGCCAGTAGTATCAGGACAGGCACTGAAGCTTTCTTT
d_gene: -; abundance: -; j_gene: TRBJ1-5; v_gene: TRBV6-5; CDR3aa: CASGGSLTGNQPQHF; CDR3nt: TGTGCCTCCGGAGGGAGCCTCACGGGCAATCAGCCCCAGCATTTT
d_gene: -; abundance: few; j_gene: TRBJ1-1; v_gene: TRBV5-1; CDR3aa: CASTRGLWTENTEAFF; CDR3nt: TGCGCCAGCACCCGCGGGCTATGGACGGAGAACACTGAAGCTTTCTTT
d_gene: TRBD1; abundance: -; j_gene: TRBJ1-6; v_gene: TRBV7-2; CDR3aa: CASSAAGGSSYNSPLHF; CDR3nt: TGTGCCAGCAGCGCTGCAGGGGGCTCCTCCTATAATTCACCCCTCCACTTT
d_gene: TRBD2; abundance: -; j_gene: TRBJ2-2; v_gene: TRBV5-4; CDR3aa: CASSLPSGGVNTGELFF; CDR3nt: TGTGCCAGCAGCTTGCCTAGCGGGGGGGTGAACACCGGGGAGCTGTTTTTT
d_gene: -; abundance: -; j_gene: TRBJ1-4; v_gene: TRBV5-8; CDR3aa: CASSRSGGKLFF; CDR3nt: TGTGCCAGCAGCCGGAGTGGGGGGAAACTGTTTTTT
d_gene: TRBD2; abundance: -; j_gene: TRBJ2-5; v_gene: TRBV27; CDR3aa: CASSNPERGGPETQYF; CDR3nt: TGTGCCAGCAGTAACCCTGAGCGGGGGGGCCCGGAGACCCAGTACTTC
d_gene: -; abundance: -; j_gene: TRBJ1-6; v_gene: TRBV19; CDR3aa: CASRGNGNSPLHF; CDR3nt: TGTGCCAGTAGGGGTAATGGTAATTCACCCCTCCACTTT
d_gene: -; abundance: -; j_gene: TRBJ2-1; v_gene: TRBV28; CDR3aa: CASSAPGYNEQFF; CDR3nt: TGTGCCAGCAGTGCCCCAGGCTACAATGAGCAGTTCTTC
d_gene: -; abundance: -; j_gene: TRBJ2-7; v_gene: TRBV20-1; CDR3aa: CSAGDHVGGYEQYF; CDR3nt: TGCAGTGCTGGTGACCACGTCGGGGGCTACGAGCAGTACTTC
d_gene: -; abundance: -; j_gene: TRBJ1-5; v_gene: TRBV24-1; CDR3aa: CATSDLTVRQPQHF; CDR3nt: TGTGCCACCAGTGATTTAACGGTTCGTCAGCCCCAGCATTTT
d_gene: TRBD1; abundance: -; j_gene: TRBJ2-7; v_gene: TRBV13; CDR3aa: CASSRTGYEQYF; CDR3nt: TGTGCCAGCAGCCGGACAGGCTACGAGCAGTACTTC
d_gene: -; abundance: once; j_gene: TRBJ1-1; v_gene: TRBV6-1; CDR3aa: CASSEDRGVNTEAFF; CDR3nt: TGTGCCAGCAGTGAAGATCGCGGGGTGAACACTGAAGCTTTCTTT
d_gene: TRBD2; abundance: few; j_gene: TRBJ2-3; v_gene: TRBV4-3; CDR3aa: CASSQEWRGGLDTQYF; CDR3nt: TGCGCCAGCAGCCAAGAGTGGCGGGGGGGCCTTGATACGCAGTATTTT
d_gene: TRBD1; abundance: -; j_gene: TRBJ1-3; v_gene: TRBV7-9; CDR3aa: CASSLETGEAGNTIYF; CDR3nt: TGTGCCAGCAGCCTAGAGACAGGGGAGGCTGGAAACACCATATATTTT
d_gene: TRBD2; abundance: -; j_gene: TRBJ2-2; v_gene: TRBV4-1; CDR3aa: CASSQVVRGANTGELFF; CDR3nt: TGCGCCAGCAGCCAAGTTGTACGGGGGGCGAACACCGGGGAGCTGTTTTTT
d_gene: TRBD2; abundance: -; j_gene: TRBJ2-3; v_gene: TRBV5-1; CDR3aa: CASSFAGGTDTQYF; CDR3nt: TGCGCCAGCAGCTTTGCGGGGGGTACAGATACGCAGTATTTT
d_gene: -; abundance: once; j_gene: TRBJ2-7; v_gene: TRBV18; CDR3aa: CASSPERSYEQYF; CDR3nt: TGTGCCAGCTCACCCGAAAGATCCTACGAGCAGTACTTC
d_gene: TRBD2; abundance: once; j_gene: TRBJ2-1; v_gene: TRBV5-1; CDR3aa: CASSLVLAGSLGNEQFF; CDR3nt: TGCGCCAGCAGCTTGGTACTAGCGGGGAGTTTAGGGAATGAGCAGTTCTTC
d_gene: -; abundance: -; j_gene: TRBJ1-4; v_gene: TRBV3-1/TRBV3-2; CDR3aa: CASSHRGKGEKLFF; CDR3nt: TGTGCCAGCAGCCATAGGGGGAAGGGGGAAAAACTGTTTTTT
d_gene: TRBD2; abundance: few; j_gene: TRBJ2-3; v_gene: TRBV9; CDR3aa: CASSGQRGLNKNTQYF; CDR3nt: TGTGCCAGCAGCGGTCAGCGGGGGCTCAACAAAAATACGCAGTATTTT
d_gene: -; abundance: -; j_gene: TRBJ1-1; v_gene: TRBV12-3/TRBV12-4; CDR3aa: CASSLMENTEAFF; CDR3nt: TGTGCCAGCAGTTTGATGGAGAACACTGAAGCTTTCTTT
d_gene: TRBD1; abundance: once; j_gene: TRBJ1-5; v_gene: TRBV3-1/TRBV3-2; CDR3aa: CASSQAGTGGGQPQHF; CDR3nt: TGTGCCAGCAGCCAAGCCGGGACAGGGGGCGGGCAGCCCCAGCATTTT
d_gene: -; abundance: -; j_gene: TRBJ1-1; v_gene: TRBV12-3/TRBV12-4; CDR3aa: CASSLGAGTEAFF; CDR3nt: TGTGCCAGCAGTTTAGGTGCGGGGACTGAAGCTTTCTTT
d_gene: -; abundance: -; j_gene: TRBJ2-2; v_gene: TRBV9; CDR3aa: CASSVEIGGELFF; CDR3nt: TGTGCCAGCAGCGTAGAAATCGGCGGGGAGCTGTTTTTT
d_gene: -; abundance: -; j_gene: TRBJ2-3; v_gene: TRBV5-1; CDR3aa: CASSGRTGTDTQYF; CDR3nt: TGCGCCAGCAGCGGTAGGACTGGCACAGATACGCAGTATTTT
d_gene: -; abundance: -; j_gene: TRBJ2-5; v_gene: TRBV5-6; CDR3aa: CASSLTSTETQYF; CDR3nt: TGTGCCAGCAGCTTGACTAGCACGGAGACCCAGTACTTC